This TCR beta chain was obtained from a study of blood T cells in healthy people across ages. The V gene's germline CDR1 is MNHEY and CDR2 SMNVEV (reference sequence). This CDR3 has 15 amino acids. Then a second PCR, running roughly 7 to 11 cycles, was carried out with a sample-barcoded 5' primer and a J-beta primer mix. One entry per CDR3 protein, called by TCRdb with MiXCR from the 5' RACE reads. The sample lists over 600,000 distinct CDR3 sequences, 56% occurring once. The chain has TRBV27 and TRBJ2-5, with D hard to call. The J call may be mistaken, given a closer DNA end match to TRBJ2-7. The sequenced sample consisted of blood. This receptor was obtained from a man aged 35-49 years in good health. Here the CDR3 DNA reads TGTGCCAGCAGTTTATACGGTAGTCCTACCTACGAGCAGTACTTC. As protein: CASSLYGSPTYEQYF.